These 20 T cell receptor beta chains came from one sample sequenced in a study of molecular identifiers for immune sequencing clone quantification. TCRdb used MiXCR to reprocess the PCR reads, holding one entry per CDR3 protein. The data hold 600,000 to 650,000 distinct CDR3 sequences, with just under 20% observed a single time. The specimen sequenced was naive CD8+ T cells from blood, with Jurkat cell RNA spiked in. As to subset: FACS-sorted CD8+CD4-CCR7+CD45RA+ naive T cells. These receptors were obtained from a human donor in good health. Some libraries in this study had Jurkat cell RNA spiked in.

This clonotype was recorded many times. The CDR3 DNA reads as TGTGCCATCAGTGACGCTCGGGACAGGGCCAACGTCCTGACTTTC. Encoded protein: CAISDARDRANVLTF. The chain uses TRBV10-3 and TRBJ2-6; possibly TRBD1 for D (6 bases). The CDR3 has 15 amino acids. Trimming removed 3 bases from V and 5 bases from J, with 11 bases in between. In germline, CDR1 is ENHRY, CDR2 SYGVKD.

As to this clonotype: A read error may be the cause here, since a much bigger clone is one base away. V and J are TRBV12-5 and TRBJ1-4; D gene unclear. The CDR3 loop spans 14 amino acids. Germline CDR1 is LGHNT and CDR2 is FRNRAP. CDR3 sequence reads: CASGLVQDNEKLLF. In DNA, the CDR3 is TGTGCTAGTGGTTTGGTGCAGGATAATGAAAAACTGTTGTTT.

Concerning this clonotype itself: Possible read error: a much larger clone is one base away. The chain couples TRBV13 to TRBJ1-1; D gene uncertain. V lost 5 bases, J lost 3 bases, and 19 bases lay in between. This CDR3 comprises 16 residues. CDR1 is PRHDT and CDR2 is FYEKMQ in the germline V gene (reference sequence). CDR3 in DNA: TGTGCCAGCAGCCCGACCCTAAGCAGTCTGTACACTGAAGCTTTCTTT. It is translated as CASSPTLSSLYTEAFF.

In this sample, this clonotype turned up a few times. The chain recombines TRBV2 with TRBJ2-5; D is unresolved. Trimming left V 4 bases short and J 5 bases short, with 17 bases between. CDR3 length equals 15 residues. The germline V gene has CDR1 SNHLY and CDR2 FYNNEI. CDR3 sequence: CASSVLSGFWETQYF. The CDR3 DNA is TGTGCCAGCAGTGTTCTTTCCGGGTTCTGGGAGACCCAGTACTTC.

The genes are TRBV9 and TRBJ1-2; D is undetermined. The CDR3 consists of 17 residues. Trimming took 4 bases from V and 3 from J, leaving 22 bases between them. From germline, CDR1 is SGDLS and CDR2 YYNGEE. CDR3 DNA: TGTGCCAGCAGCACCGGCCCTGAAGCGGGGTATGACTATGGCTACACCTTC. It specifies CASSTGPEAGYDYGYTF.

This clonotype was observed a few times. The chain recombines TRBV5-1 with TRBJ2-5; 10 nucleotides agree with TRBD2. Unmatched junction bases numbered 8, after V lost 5 bases and J lost 1 base. Per the germline V gene, CDR1 is SGHRS and CDR2 is YFSETQ. The CDR3 contains 16 residues. CDR3 bases: TGCGCCAGCAGGTGGAGCGGGGGGGCCCTCCAAGAGACCCAGTACTTC. The encoded protein is CASRWSGGALQETQYF.

In this sample, this clonotype turned up many times. The chain uses TRBV30 and TRBJ2-3, with TRBD1 matching 10 bases. CDR1 GTSNPN and CDR2 SVGIG come from the germline V gene (reference sequence). This CDR3 is built from 16 residues. Trimming cost V 5 bases and J 1 base; bases outside gene matches: 9. The CDR3 region is CAWASTGTGGTDTQYF. As DNA, the CDR3 is TGTGCCTGGGCGAGCACCGGGACAGGGGGCACAGATACGCAGTATTTT.

A word on this clonotype: This may come from a read error, since a much larger clone is one base off. The conserved final phenylalanine or tryptophan is absent from the CDR3, which likely points to a read error. The rearrangement joins TRBV7-9 to TRBJ1-1; tentatively, D is TRBD1 (5 bases). V gave up 5 bases and J gave up 6 bases, with 16 bases separating them. This CDR3 spans 14 amino acids. The V gene's germline CDR1 is SEHNR and CDR2 FQNEAQ (reference sequence). Written as DNA, the CDR3 is TGTGCCAGCAGCCAGCTGGGGGGAGTGGCTGAAGCTTTCCTT. Protein sequence: CASSQLGGVAEAFL.

Ten or more counts support this clonotype. The J gene is TRBJ2-4, the V gene TRBV7-9, with 7 bases aligning to TRBD1. With 5 bases clipped from V and 3 bases from J, the junction kept 7 bases outside the gene matches. From germline, CDR1 is SEHNR and CDR2 FQNEAQ (reference sequence). The CDR3 length is 15 residues. This CDR3 reads CASSETGDVKNIQYF. The CDR3 nucleotides read TGTGCCAGCAGCGAAACAGGGGACGTCAAAAACATTCAGTACTTC. The whole variable domain, remainder taken from reference TRBV7-9 and TRBJ2-4, is DTGVSQNPRHKITKRGQNVTFRCDPISEHNRLYWYRQTLGQGPEFLTYFQNEAQLEKSRLLSDRFSAERPKGSFSTLEIQRTEQGDSAMYLCASSETGDVKNIQYFGAGTRLSVL.

On this clonotype: Being one base from a much bigger clone, this may be a read error. J is TRBJ2-7 and V is TRBV29-1, with TRBD1 matching 8 bases. Germline-derived CDR1 and CDR2 are SQVTM and ANQGSEA. Germline trimming cut 6 bases from V and 5 bases from J; bases unmatched to any gene: 9. CDR3 length: 13 residues. The CDR3 DNA reads TGCAGCGTCCGGACAGGGTCGACCCACGAGCAGTACTTC. This codes for CSVRTGSTHEQYF.

In this sample, this clonotype turned up many times. The chain uses TRBV12-3 or TRBV12-4 and TRBJ1-5, with unresolved D. The CDR3 has 14 amino acids. The V end was cut by 7 bases, the J end by 0 bases, with 10 bases between. The CDR3 loop is CASITEGSNQPQHF. The CDR3 DNA is TGTGCCAGCATCACGGAAGGTAGCAATCAGCCCCAGCATTTT.

The rearrangement joins TRBV19 to TRBJ2-7; tentative D call: TRBD1 (5 bases). CDR3 length equals 13 residues. Germline CDR1 reads LNHDA; CDR2 reads SQIVND (reference sequence). Trimming left V 2 bases short and J 4 bases short, with 9 bases between. The CDR3 DNA sequence: TGTGCCAGTAGTATACCCCCAGGGTACGAGCAGTACTTC. This codes for CASSIPPGYEQYF.

This clonotype was found a few times. The chain uses TRBV5-1 and TRBJ1-5; D is undetermined. Trimming shortened V by 2 bases and J by 4 bases, and 25 bases separated the two germline ends. The germline CDR1 and CDR2 sequences are SGHRS and YFSETQ. The CDR3 sequence is 19 residues long. Here the CDR3 DNA reads TGCGCCAGCAGCTTTCGCCTCGGCCCTCGGGCATACGGAAATCAGCCCCAGCATTTT. Protein: CASSFRLGPRAYGNQPQHF.

This rearrangement joins TRBV10-2 to TRBJ1-5; TRBD1 matches at 7 bases. CDR1 WSHSY and CDR2 SAAADI come from the germline V gene. With V trimmed by 7 bases and J by 6 bases, 3 bases remained unmatched. The CDR3 spans 12 residues. This chain's CDR3 is CASTTGAQPQHF. The CDR3 DNA follows: TGCGCCAGCACCACAGGGGCTCAGCCCCAGCATTTT.

CDR3 protein: CASSIDTGHNEQFF. CDR3 in DNA: TGTGCCAGTAGTATAGACACGGGGCACAATGAGCAGTTCTTC. The V gene is TRBV19, the J gene TRBJ2-1; either TRBD1 or TRBD2 may fit D (5 bases each). Trimming shortened V by 0 bases and J by 5 bases, and 8 bases separated the two germline ends. The CDR3 has 14 amino acids. Germline V gene lookup returns CDR1 LNHDA and CDR2 SQIVND (reference sequence).

The chain joins TRBV12-3 or TRBV12-4 to TRBJ1-1; D is possibly TRBD1 (6 bases). The CDR3 has 17 amino acids. Trimming left V 3 bases short and J 1 base short, with 18 bases between. The CDR3 DNA reads as TGTGCCAGCAGTTTGGAAAGCACCCGGACAGCGAACACTGAAGCTTTCTTT. Its protein product is CASSLESTRTANTEAFF.

This clonotype showed up many times. The V call is TRBV5-1, the J call TRBJ2-3; TRBD1 agrees at 9 bases. CDR3 length: 16 amino acids. V was pared by 3 bases and J by 2 bases, with 7 bases of the junction left unmatched. CDR1 and CDR2 from the germline V gene are SGHRS and YFSETQ. The CDR3 bases are TGCGCCAGCAGCTCCGGGGACAGGGCAGACACAGATACGCAGTATTTT. This sequence encodes CASSSGDRADTDTQYF.

This clonotype was detected many times. CDR3 sequence (DNA): TGTGCCAGCAGCCCACAATTCCCACCCGGACAGGGTAGTGGTACAGATACGCAGTATTTT. This gives the protein CASSPQFPPGQGSGTDTQYF. This chain uses TRBV7-9 with TRBJ2-3; 8 positions agree with TRBD1. V trimming: 5 bases; J trimming: 3 bases; junction bases outside the gene matches: 22. Germline values: CDR1 SEHNR, CDR2 FQNEAQ (reference sequence). This CDR3 has 20 residues.

This clonotype came up a few times. CDR3 sequence (DNA): TGTGCCAGCGGGGACGGGGGAGTGAGCTCCTACGAGCAGTACTTC. Its translation: CASGDGGVSSYEQYF. The chain carries TRBV7-9 and TRBJ2-7, with D perhaps TRBD2 (6 bases). Germline values: CDR1 SEHNR, CDR2 FQNEAQ (reference sequence). Between the trimmed V and J ends, which lost 8 bases and 0 bases, there was a span of 17 bases. The CDR3 spans 15 residues.

This clonotype has at least ten counts. The chain combines TRBV7-3 with TRBJ1-1; TRBD1 might be the D (5 bases). The V end lost 5 bases, the J end lost 7 bases, and 11 bases lay between the germline ends. The CDR3 totals 12 residues. In germline, CDR1 is SGHTA, CDR2 FQGTGA. The DNA for the CDR3 is TGTGCCAGCAGCCCCCGGGGGAGTGAAGCTTTCTTT. This encodes CASSPRGSEAFF.